A single sample gave rise to the 29 T cell receptor beta chains below, sequenced in a study of blood T cells in healthy people across ages. It was with a sample-barcoded 5' primer and a J-beta primer mix that a second PCR of roughly 6 to 12 cycles was run. MiXCR, run by TCRdb on the 5' RACE reads, gives a single entry per CDR3 protein. The sample yields 1.5 million to 2 million distinct CDR3 sequences, around 42% seen once. Sequencing input: blood. Receptor source: a human donor in good health.

V gene TRBV6-2 or TRBV6-3 combines with J gene TRBJ2-7; D is uncertain. This CDR3 is 12 amino acids long. V lost 7 bases and J lost 4, with 11 bases in between. The germline CDR1 and CDR2 sequences are MNHEY and SVGEGT. The CDR3 DNA sequence: TGTGCCAGCACCATACCTCCATACGAGCAGTACTTC. The encoded protein is CASTIPPYEQYF.

CDR3 sequence reads: CASSAQGDGTDTQYF. CDR3 DNA sequence: TGTGCCAGCAGCGCCCAGGGGGACGGCACAGATACGCAGTATTTT. The rearrangement joins TRBV9 to TRBJ2-3; 7 bases map to TRBD1. Germline assignment: CDR1 SGDLS and CDR2 YYNGEE. V was pared by 3 bases and J by 1 base, with 5 bases of the junction left unmatched. This CDR3 comprises 15 residues.

The chain carries TRBV15 and TRBJ1-1; D remains unclear. Germline loops: CDR1 LNHNV, CDR2 YYDKDF (reference sequence). V dropped 0 bases and J dropped 8 bases, with 13 bases sitting between them. CDR3 size: 14 residues. CDR3 sequence (DNA): TGTGCCACCAGCAGAGAGACGGGCTTTAGGGAAGCTTTCTTT. Its protein product is CATSRETGFREAFF.

The V call is TRBV7-9, the J call TRBJ2-1; no firm D call. CDR3 length equals 17 residues. Looked up from germline, CDR1 is SEHNR and CDR2 is FQNEAQ (reference sequence). Trimming removed 2 bases from V and 0 bases from J, with 14 bases in between. Here the CDR3 reads CASSLLALQTSYNEQFF. The CDR3 DNA reads as TGTGCCAGCAGCTTATTGGCCCTCCAAACCTCCTACAATGAGCAGTTCTTC.

The chain is built from TRBV20-1 and TRBJ2-1, with D possibly TRBD1 on 5 matching bases. The germline V gene has CDR1 DFQATT and CDR2 SNEGSKA (reference sequence). The CDR3 has 13 residues. V was trimmed by 5 bases and J by 6 bases, leaving 14 bases between them. The CDR3 DNA sequence: TGCAGTGCTCCTCCCAGGGCATTCAATGAGCAGTTCTTC. Translating gives CSAPPRAFNEQFF.

The table lists this clonotype with a few counts. This chain connects TRBV7-2 to TRBJ2-5; possible D gene TRBD2, 5 bases. Germline V gene sequence: CDR1 SGHTA, CDR2 FQGNSA. The CDR3 runs to 15 residues. Trimming pared 1 base from V and 5 bases from J, leaving 14 bases between. CDR3 in amino acids: CASSLDSSILETQYF. The CDR3 DNA is TGTGCCAGCAGCTTAGACTCTAGCATCTTGGAGACCCAGTACTTC.

The chain joins TRBV20-1 to TRBJ2-6, with TRBD1 matching 7 bases. CDR3 length equals 16 residues. The germline CDR1 and CDR2 sequences are DFQATT and SNEGSKA (reference sequence). Trimming took 3 bases from V and 1 from J; bases not matched to a gene: 6. The CDR3 coding sequence is TGCAGTGCTAGTCGACAGGGTCTGTCTGGGGCCAACGTCCTGACTTTC. Translating it yields CSASRQGLSGANVLTF.

This clonotype was counted ten times or more. This rearrangement joins TRBV10-3 to TRBJ2-5; D possibly corresponds to TRBD1 (6 bases). The CDR3 consists of 15 residues. The ends were cut back, 4 bases at V and 5 bases at J, with 17 bases in the middle. Germline V gene lookup returns CDR1 ENHRY and CDR2 SYGVKD. The CDR3 protein is CAISGGTSRGETQYF. The CDR3, as DNA: TGTGCCATCAGTGGGGGGACATCGCGAGGGGAGACCCAGTACTTC.

This chain uses TRBV4-2 with TRBJ1-5, with TRBD1 identical over 9 bases. This CDR3 region has 15 residues. Germline CDR1 reads LGHNA; CDR2 reads YNFKEQ. V was clipped by 1 base and J by 6 bases; unmatched bases: 4. CDR3 nucleotides: TGTGCCAGCAGCCAAGCTAGGACAGGGGCTCAGCCCCAGCATTTT. It is translated as CASSQARTGAQPQHF.

About this clonotype itself: Sequence at one end of the junction differs from germline and may be a read error. The CDR3 here is CASSLGSERGQPQHF. CDR3 sequence (DNA): TGTGCCAGCAGCTTAGGATCGGAGAGGGGGCAGCCCCAGCATTTT. This sequence joins TRBV12-3 or TRBV12-4 and TRBJ1-5, with D perhaps matching TRBD1 (6 bases). The CDR3 covers 15 residues.

As concerns this clonotype: A much larger clone sits a single nucleotide away, making a read error possible. This chain uses TRBV7-9 with TRBJ2-1, with TRBD2 identical over 10 bases. Per the germline V gene, CDR1 is SEHNR and CDR2 is FQNEAQ (reference sequence). The CDR3 runs 13 residues. The CDR3 sequence: CANSLLAGVEQFF. The DNA for the CDR3 is TGTGCCAACAGCTTGCTAGCGGGGGTTGAGCAGTTCTTC. The entire variable domain, with the rest obtained from reference TRBV7-9 and TRBJ2-1, is as follows: DTGVSQNPRHKITKRGQNVTFRCDPISEHNRLYWYRQTLGQGPEFLTYFQNEAQLEKSRLLSDRFSAERPKGSFSTLEIQRTEQGDSAMYLCANSLLAGVEQFFGPGTRLTVL.

The J gene is TRBJ1-2, the V gene TRBV20-1; D ambiguous. Trimming left V 3 bases short and J 6 bases short, with 14 bases between. The CDR3 extends over 13 amino acids. The V gene's germline CDR1 is DFQATT and CDR2 SNEGSKA (reference sequence). The CDR3 loop reads CSARSWERDGYTF. The CDR3 DNA follows: TGCAGTGCTAGGTCTTGGGAGCGTGATGGCTACACCTTC.

The chain recombines TRBV7-2 with TRBJ1-2; 7 bases match TRBD1. Germline V CDR1 and CDR2: SGHTA, FQGNSA. There are 17 residues in the CDR3. J gave up 0 bases and V 4 bases, and 11 bases lay outside the gene matches. The CDR3 sequence is CASSYNLRDRSNYGYTF. Here the CDR3 DNA reads TGTGCCAGCAGCTACAACCTCCGGGACAGATCTAACTATGGCTACACCTTC.

This clonotype has only a few counts. V and J are TRBV4-3 and TRBJ2-1; D call uncertain. The V end lost 0 bases, the J end lost 8 bases, and 11 bases lay between the germline ends. This CDR3 region has 14 residues. Germline V gives CDR1 LGHNA, CDR2 YSLEER. Here the CDR3 DNA reads TGCGCCAGCAGCCAAGAAACCAGCATGCATGAGCAGTTCTTC. Protein: CASSQETSMHEQFF.

This rearrangement joins TRBV20-1 to TRBJ1-1; D unclear. This CDR3 contains 14 residues. Deletions cut 4 bases from V and 1 base from J, with 13 bases between. Germline assignment: CDR1 DFQATT and CDR2 SNEGSKA (reference sequence). The CDR3 DNA reads TGCAGTGCTAAGGACCTTGTCGGGAACACTGAAGCTTTCTTT. Protein: CSAKDLVGNTEAFF.

V and J are TRBV7-2 and TRBJ2-5; 8 nucleotides agree with TRBD1. Germline V gene sequence: CDR1 SGHTA, CDR2 FQGNSA. The CDR3 has 15 residues. Losses at the gene ends were 5 bases for V and 5 bases for J; bases not matched to a gene: 10. The CDR3: CASSRGQGMGETQYF. The CDR3 bases are TGTGCCAGCAGCCGTGGACAGGGTATGGGGGAGACCCAGTACTTC.

This clonotype was seen at least ten times. V usage is TRBV28 and J usage is TRBJ2-7, with 7 bases identical to TRBD1. This CDR3 is 14 amino acids long. The V gene's germline CDR1 is MDHEN and CDR2 SYDVKM. With V trimmed by 5 bases and J by 2 bases, 6 bases remained unmatched. CDR3 region: CASSDRDRTYEQYF. The CDR3 DNA follows: TGTGCCAGCAGTGACCGGGACAGAACCTACGAGCAGTACTTC.

Concerning this clonotype: One end of the junction varies from germline; a read error may be responsible. V and J are TRBV28 and TRBJ2-4, with unresolved D. The DNA end is more similar to TRBJ2-7, so the J call may be wrong. The CDR3 covers 14 residues. The V gene's germline CDR1 is MDHEN and CDR2 SYDVKM. CDR3 in amino acids: CVSSWATRIYEQYF. The CDR3, as DNA: TGTGTCAGCAGCTGGGCCACCAGGATCTACGAGCAGTACTTC.

This clonotype has only a few counts. The J gene is TRBJ2-1, the V gene TRBV5-1; 8 bases fit TRBD1. J was trimmed by 9 bases and V by 7 bases; bases with no gene match: 12. The CDR3 spans 14 residues. The germline V gene has CDR1 SGHRS and CDR2 YFSETQ. The chain's CDR3 is CASSAGGEAPEQFF. The CDR3 DNA follows: TGCGCCAGCTCCGCAGGGGGCGAAGCTCCTGAGCAGTTCTTC.

The chain's CDR3 is CSVELGSWEQYF. In nucleotides, the CDR3 is TGCAGCGTTGAATTAGGATCGTGGGAGCAGTACTTC. The chain employs TRBV29-1 and TRBJ2-5, with D tentatively TRBD2 (5 bases). This CDR3 contains 12 residues. Germline V gene lookup returns CDR1 SQVTM and CDR2 ANQGSEA. The V end was cut by 2 bases, the J end by 11 bases, with 15 bases between.

The chain links TRBV7-3 to TRBJ1-2; D is perhaps TRBD1 (5 bases). The germline V gene encodes CDR1 SGHTA and CDR2 FQGTGA. This CDR3 region has 11 residues. The CDR3 region has the DNA TGTGCTCAGCAGCTAGGGGATGGCTACACCTTC. It specifies CAQQLGDGYTF.

The genes are TRBV7-6 and TRBJ2-1; TRBD1 matches at 7 bases. The CDR3 consists of 16 residues. Per the germline V gene, CDR1 is SGHVS and CDR2 is FNYEAQ. Germline trimming cut 0 bases from V and 2 bases from J; bases unmatched to any gene: 4. The CDR3 sequence: CASSLAQQGTYNEQFF. CDR3 in DNA: TGTGCCAGCAGCTTAGCGCAACAGGGGACCTACAATGAGCAGTTCTTC.

This clonotype was counted a few times. The chain recombines TRBV4-1 with TRBJ1-4; 8 bases are shared with TRBD1. The germline V gene has CDR1 MGHRA and CDR2 YSYEKL. The CDR3 contains 15 residues. The J segment lost 4 bases and the V segment lost 3 bases, leaving 4 bases of the junction unmatched. In DNA form, the CDR3 reads TGCGCCAGCAGCCAGGCGGACAGGGATAATGAAAAACTGTTTTTT. This codes for CASSQADRDNEKLFF.

This clonotype was observed a handful of times. This chain joins TRBV4-2 and TRBJ2-7; 8 nucleotides align to TRBD2. This CDR3 region has 17 residues. V was pared by 4 bases and J by 3 bases, with 14 bases of the junction left unmatched. Germline loops: CDR1 LGHNA, CDR2 YNFKEQ. The CDR3 region is CASSLQMRGEYDYEQYF. CDR3 DNA: TGTGCCAGCAGCCTCCAGATGCGGGGGGAGTACGACTACGAGCAGTACTTC.

This clonotype showed up just a few times. The chain recombines TRBV28 with TRBJ2-7; 13 positions agree with TRBD2. The germline V gene has CDR1 MDHEN and CDR2 SYDVKM. This CDR3 contains 18 residues. The V segment lost 5 bases and the J segment 2 bases; nucleotides outside the gene matches: 12. The CDR3 here is CASSPTTSGGFRPYEQYF. CDR3 nucleotide sequence: TGTGCCAGCAGTCCCACGACTAGCGGGGGGTTTCGGCCCTACGAGCAGTACTTC.

V is TRBV18 and J is TRBJ2-4; 9 nucleotides agree with TRBD1. The DNA end favors TRBJ2-7, so the J call may be wrong. The germline V gene encodes CDR1 KGHSH and CDR2 LQKENI. This CDR3 has 15 residues. For the CDR3, the DNA is TGTGCCAGCTCACCACGGACAGGGGAGGGTTACGAGCAGTACTTC. Its protein product is CASSPRTGEGYEQYF.

This clonotype has just a few counts. This rearrangement joins TRBV20-1 to TRBJ1-6, with a weak D call TRBD1 (5 bases). The CDR3 is made up of 13 amino acids. Trimming took 4 bases from V and 8 from J, leaving 12 bases between them. Germline CDR1 DFQATT, CDR2 SNEGSKA (reference sequence). The CDR3 region has the DNA TGCAGTGCTATTGGACAAATACATTCACCCCTCCACTTT. Translation: CSAIGQIHSPLHF.

The chain is built from TRBV20-1 and TRBJ2-7; 11 bases agree with TRBD2. V lost 6 bases, J lost 1 base, and 2 bases stayed unmatched. CDR3 length equals 13 residues. Per germline, CDR1 DFQATT and CDR2 SNEGSKA (reference sequence). The CDR3 spells CSARLAGSYEQYF. CDR3 nucleotide sequence: TGCAGTGCCAGACTAGCGGGGTCCTACGAGCAGTACTTC.

The chain has TRBV4-1 and TRBJ1-2; D uncertain. CDR1 MGHRA and CDR2 YSYEKL come from the germline V gene. Trimming took off 4 bases at V and 1 base at J, with 16 bases between the two ends. This CDR3 comprises 16 residues. The CDR3 nucleotides are TGCGCCAGCAGCCGACTCTTACAGACACTTAACTATGGCTACACCTTC. Translation: CASSRLLQTLNYGYTF.